These 5 T cell receptor beta chains were sequenced from one sample in a study of CD8 T cells in Susac syndrome. Random hexamers served to reverse transcribe roughly 0.45 to 1 ug RNA. TCRdb re-derived calls from the immunoSEQ multiplex PCR reads in MiXCR, one entry per CDR3 protein. The sample includes about 210,000 distinct CDR3 sequences, 95% of them seen just once. Sequences were obtained from CD4+ T cells from PBMCs. The receptors derive from a human donor with multiple sclerosis.

The chain recombines TRBV27 with TRBJ1-2, with a possible D match to TRBD1 (5 bases). The length of the CDR3 is 16 residues. Germline V gene data show CDR1 as MNHEY and CDR2 as SMNVEV (reference sequence). V was pared by 2 bases and J by 3 bases, with 16 bases between. In DNA form, the CDR3 reads TGTGCCAGCAGTTTACGGGGGACGGGGAGCTACTATGGCTACACCTTC. Its translation: CASSLRGTGSYYGYTF.

This clonotype was observed a few times. This chain uses TRBV6-5 with TRBJ1-6, with unresolved D. The CDR3 totals 13 residues. The germline gives CDR1 MNHEY, CDR2 SVGAGI. V was clipped by 2 bases and J by 5 bases, with 4 bases between them. Here the CDR3 reads CASSYVDNSPLHF. As DNA, the CDR3 is TGTGCCAGCAGTTACGTAGATAATTCACCCCTCCACTTT.

The chain is built from TRBV30 and TRBJ2-5, with no clear D. V lost 4 bases, J lost 4 bases, and 7 bases lay in between. This CDR3 is built from 11 residues. The germline CDR1 and CDR2 sequences are GTSNPN and SVGIG (reference sequence). This CDR3 is CAWTVSETQYF. Here the CDR3 DNA reads TGTGCCTGGACGGTATCAGAGACCCAGTACTTC. Drawing the rest from reference TRBV30 and TRBJ2-5, the complete variable domain is SQTIHQWPATLVQPVGSPLSLECTVEGTSNPNLYWYRQAAGRGLQLLFYSVGIGQISSEVPQNLSASRPQDRQFILSSKKLLLSDSGFYLCAWTVSETQYFGPGTRLLVL.

The V call is TRBV20-1, the J call TRBJ2-3; perhaps TRBD2 as D (6 bases). CDR3 size: 15 residues. Deletions cut 6 bases from V and 7 bases from J, with 23 bases between. Looked up from germline, CDR1 is DFQATT and CDR2 is SNEGSKA (reference sequence). The CDR3 is CSAEIGSGHTYTQYF. In DNA form, the CDR3 reads TGCAGTGCGGAAATTGGTAGCGGCCACACGTATACGCAGTATTTT.

This clonotype was counted a single time. The CDR3 bases are TGCACCAGCAGCCAAGATACCCTAGCGGAACCCTACAATGAGCAGTTCTTC. Its protein product is CTSSQDTLAEPYNEQFF. The chain employs TRBV1 and TRBJ2-1; TRBD2, as called in the table, went unchecked against the DNA. TRBV1 is deemed a pseudogene. This CDR3 has 17 amino acids.